This passage covers 18 T cell receptor beta chains from one sample sequenced in a study of shared clonotypes between healthy human individuals. The table came from immunoSEQ multiplex PCR; TCRdb's copy has only in-frame clones and leaves some out. Counted here are around 750,000 clones, roughly 70% occurring once; the ten biggest clones make up under 2%. The sequencing input was memory CD4+ T cells sorted from blood. The subset was: CD45RA-negative fraction. The receptors come from a woman aged 25 to 45 in good health.

This chain joins TRBV5-1 and TRBJ1-1, with unresolved D. The germline CDR1 and CDR2 sequences are SGHRS and YFSETQ. V dropped 2 bases and J dropped 2 bases, with 7 bases sitting between them. The CDR3 has 13 amino acids. CDR3: CASSLQLNTEAFF. The CDR3, as DNA: TGCGCCAGCAGCTTACAATTAAACACTGAAGCTTTCTTT.

The chain has TRBV25-1 and TRBJ2-2; D unresolved. CDR1 is MGHDK and CDR2 is SYGVNS in the germline V gene. The V end lost 1 base, the J end lost 0 bases, and 9 bases lay between the germline ends. The CDR3 totals 16 residues. CDR3 bases: TGTGCCAGCAGTGAATTCCAGGACGCGAACACCGGGGAGCTGTTTTTT. Protein product: CASSEFQDANTGELFF.

The chain links TRBV28 to TRBJ1-1, with 11 positions matching TRBD1. Trimming took 5 bases from V and 4 from J; bases not matched to a gene: 6. Per the germline V gene, CDR1 is MDHEN and CDR2 is SYDVKM. This CDR3 region has 15 residues. The CDR3 coding sequence is TGTGCCAGCAGTCCTACGGGACAGGGGGTCACTGAAGCTTTCTTT. This sequence encodes CASSPTGQGVTEAFF. The whole variable domain, remainder taken from reference TRBV28 and TRBJ1-1, is DVKVTQSSRYLVKRTGEKVFLECVQDMDHENMFWYRQDPGLGLRLIYFSYDVKMKEKGDIPEGYSVSREKKERFSLILESASTNQTSMYLCASSPTGQGVTEAFFGQGTRLTVV.

This clone has more than one count but fewer than ten. J is TRBJ2-7 and V is TRBV28; TRBD2 aligns across 7 bases. V lost 5 bases and J lost 0; bases outside the gene matches: 16. The CDR3 totals 18 residues. From germline, CDR1 is MDHEN and CDR2 SYDVKM. The CDR3 loop is CASSPFPLLAESSYEQYF. DNA for the CDR3: TGTGCCAGCAGTCCCTTCCCCCTCCTAGCGGAAAGCTCCTACGAGCAGTACTTC.

The genes are TRBV19 and TRBJ2-3; D is unresolved. Germline CDR1 is LNHDA and CDR2 is SQIVND (reference sequence). V was trimmed by 6 bases and J by 2 bases, leaving 15 bases between them. This CDR3 has 15 amino acids. The CDR3 DNA reads TGTGCCAGTAGACCTCGACGGGCCGTCACAGATACGCAGTATTTT. Its translation: CASRPRRAVTDTQYF.

The chain uses TRBV18 and TRBJ1-1; unclear D gene. The germline V gene encodes CDR1 KGHSH and CDR2 LQKENI. The CDR3 is made up of 14 amino acids. The germline V and J ends were trimmed by 3 bases and 4 bases, with 12 bases remaining between them. The CDR3 DNA sequence: TGTGCCAGCTCACCTCGTGCCAGGAGCACTGAAGCTTTCTTT. Amino acid sequence: CASSPRARSTEAFF.

The chain carries TRBV5-8 and TRBJ2-7; TRBD2 matches at 7 bases. This CDR3 contains 15 residues. Germline V gene data show CDR1 as SGHTS and CDR2 as YDEGEE. Unmatched junction bases numbered 6, after V lost 3 bases and J lost 0 bases. CDR3 loop: CASSWGDYRSYEQYF. In nucleotides, the CDR3 is TGTGCCAGCAGCTGGGGGGACTACCGCTCCTACGAGCAGTACTTC.

This chain connects TRBV18 to TRBJ1-4; unclear D gene. V dropped 3 bases and J dropped 0 bases, with 11 bases sitting between them. Germline CDR1 reads KGHSH; CDR2 reads LQKENI. The CDR3 has 16 residues. The CDR3 sequence is CASSPRTEATNEKLFF. The CDR3 nucleotides are TGTGCCAGCTCACCTCGTACAGAAGCAACTAATGAAAAACTGTTTTTT. The full variable domain, completed using reference TRBV18 and TRBJ1-4, is NAGVMQNPRHLVRRRGQEARLRCSPMKGHSHVYWYRQLPEEGLKFMVYLQKENIIDESGMPKERFSAEFPKEGPSILRIQQVVRGDSAAYFCASSPRTEATNEKLFFGSGTQLSVL.

The chain combines TRBV28 with TRBJ2-5; TRBD1 agrees at 9 bases. Trimming took 6 bases from V and 7 from J; bases not matched to a gene: 12. Germline CDR1 MDHEN, CDR2 SYDVKM. The CDR3 sequence is 15 residues long. Written as DNA, the CDR3 is TGTGCCAGCAGCTCACCCCGGACAGGGGATGGGACCCAGTACTTC. This gives the protein CASSSPRTGDGTQYF.

This clone was seen many times. The CDR3 protein is CASSIGTSHLTDTQYF. As DNA, the CDR3 is TGCGCCAGCAGTATTGGGACCAGCCATCTCACAGATACGCAGTATTTT. This rearrangement joins TRBV5-1 to TRBJ2-3; possibly TRBD1 or TRBD2 for D (5 bases each). Germline assignment: CDR1 SGHRS and CDR2 YFSETQ. This CDR3 comprises 16 residues. V was cut by 5 bases and J by 2 bases, with 18 bases left in between.

The count of this clone is one. The chain recombines TRBV6-1 with TRBJ2-2; no reliable D call. CDR1 and CDR2 from the germline V gene are MNHNS and SASEGT. This CDR3 comprises 14 residues. Between the trimmed V and J ends, which lost 7 bases and 2 bases, there was a span of 11 bases. The CDR3 region is CASIFGPNTGELFF. In DNA form, the CDR3 reads TGTGCCAGCATCTTCGGACCCAACACCGGGGAGCTGTTTTTT.

The chain carries TRBV6-1 and TRBJ1-3, with unresolved D. Germline values: CDR1 MNHNS, CDR2 SASEGT. The CDR3 is 14 residues long. V shed 0 bases and J shed 9 bases, with 12 bases lying between them. CDR3 coding DNA: TGTGCCAGCAGTGAAGCGGCCCAACCGAGCACCATATATTTT. Encoded protein: CASSEAAQPSTIYF.

The CDR3 DNA is TGTGCCAGCAGCAAGGCCGGGACAGGGGGCCTCTCCTACACCGGGGAGCTGTTTTTT. Amino acids: CASSKAGTGGLSYTGELFF. V and J are TRBV5-4 and TRBJ2-2, with TRBD1 matching 12 bases. The germline V gene encodes CDR1 SGHNT and CDR2 YYREEE (reference sequence). This CDR3 has 19 residues. Germline trimming cut 4 bases from V and 3 bases from J; bases unmatched to any gene: 13.

This chain connects TRBV2 to TRBJ2-5; TRBD1 matches 7 bases. This CDR3 is built from 14 residues. The V and J ends lost 7 bases and 0 bases, in that order; junction bases with no gene match: 5. Germline lookup yields CDR1 SNHLY and CDR2 FYNNEI. The CDR3 nucleotides are TGTGCCAGCATTAAGGACAGGAACCAAGAGACCCAGTACTTC. Protein: CASIKDRNQETQYF.

This chain joins TRBV2 and TRBJ2-7; D not certain. Trimming took off 8 bases at V and 6 bases at J, with 14 bases between the two ends. The CDR3 is made up of 12 amino acids. CDR1 is SNHLY, CDR2 FYNNEI, per germline. The CDR3 bases are TGTGCCAGCCGATTCACGGGCTCCGAGCAGTACTTC. Translation gives CASRFTGSEQYF.

This sequence joins TRBV10-2 and TRBJ1-1; TRBD1 matches 7 bases. The germline gives CDR1 WSHSY, CDR2 SAAADI. Germline trimming cut 2 bases from V and 8 bases from J; bases unmatched to any gene: 11. This CDR3 comprises 15 residues. CDR3 DNA: TGCGCCAGCAGTGAGCCCGGGACAGTCGCGGGGGAAGCTTTCTTT. Residues: CASSEPGTVAGEAFF.

This clone appeared a single time. The V call is TRBV10-3, the J call TRBJ2-3; D ambiguous. V was trimmed by 1 base and J by 2 bases, leaving 13 bases between them. This CDR3 spans 16 amino acids. Per the germline V gene, CDR1 is ENHRY and CDR2 is SYGVKD. This chain's CDR3 is CAISELPGPYTDTQYF. CDR3 coding DNA: TGTGCCATCAGTGAGTTACCTGGTCCGTACACAGATACGCAGTATTTT.

This chain uses TRBV19 with TRBJ1-5; D call uncertain. The V end was cut by 0 bases, the J end by 8 bases, with 14 bases between. The germline CDR1 and CDR2 sequences are LNHDA and SQIVND (reference sequence). This CDR3 region has 15 residues. For the CDR3, the DNA is TGTGCCAGTAGTATAGACAACAGCCCCGTAAAGCCCCAGCATTTT. Protein product: CASSIDNSPVKPQHF.